This passage covers 32 T cell receptor beta chains from one sample sequenced in a study of T cell responses to AZD1222 COVID-19 vaccine. Generated by immunoSEQ multiplex PCR, the TCRdb table keeps only in-frame clones and is missing some. The sample has under 100,000 clones; 90% are singletons. The sequencing used peripheral blood, collected on day 0 of AZD1222 vaccination. These receptors all come from an adult in good health.

The chain joins TRBV19 to TRBJ1-2; D is unclear. Trimming stripped 6 bases from V and 8 bases from J, with 16 bases between. This CDR3 contains 13 residues. Germline CDR1 and CDR2: LNHDA and SQIVND (reference sequence). CDR3 sequence reads: CASRGTEVYGYTF. The CDR3 nucleotides read TGTGCCAGTAGGGGTACGGAGGTCTACGGCTACACCTTC.

The chain uses TRBV7-6 and TRBJ1-1; a weak D match, TRBD1 (5 bases). Per the germline V gene, CDR1 is SGHVS and CDR2 is FNYEAQ. The CDR3 runs 14 residues. Trimming stripped 6 bases from V and 3 bases from J, with 14 bases between. Here the CDR3 reads CASSPRVTDTEAFF. In DNA, the CDR3 is TGTGCCAGCAGTCCCAGGGTTACTGACACTGAAGCTTTCTTT.

The gene calls are TRBV4-3 and TRBJ1-6; a possible D gene is TRBD1 (6 bases). The CDR3 covers 13 residues. V lost 6 bases and J 7 bases, leaving 10 bases between the germline ends. Germline values: CDR1 LGHNA, CDR2 YSLEER. CDR3 sequence (DNA): TGCGCCAGCAGACGGGACACCAATTCACCCCTCCACTTT. It specifies CASRRDTNSPLHF.

The CDR3 DNA reads as TGTGCCAGCAGCTTGTGGGGGAGTCAGCCCCAGCATTTT. Amino acids: CASSLWGSQPQHF. The chain couples TRBV5-4 to TRBJ1-5, with D possibly matching TRBD1 (5 bases). The V end lost 1 base, the J end lost 6 bases, and 8 bases lay between the germline ends. From germline, CDR1 is SGHNT and CDR2 YYREEE (reference sequence). This CDR3 has 13 residues. Combining the CDR3 with reference TRBV5-4 and TRBJ1-5 gives the whole variable domain ETGVTQSPTHLIKTRGQQVTLRCSSQSGHNTVSWYQQALGQGPQFIFQYYREEENGRGNFPPRFSGLQFPNYSSELNVNALELDDSALYLCASSLWGSQPQHFGDGTRLSIL.

J is TRBJ2-6 and V is TRBV4-1, with D tentatively TRBD1 (5 bases). The CDR3 has 18 amino acids. Germline CDR1 is MGHRA and CDR2 is YSYEKL. Trimming took 0 bases from V and 2 from J, leaving 14 bases between them. In DNA, the CDR3 is TGCGCCAGCAGCCAAGATCTGGAAGAGGACACTGGGGCCAACGTCCTGACTTTC. Amino acids: CASSQDLEEDTGANVLTF.

V is TRBV7-9 and J is TRBJ1-4; 9 bases align to TRBD1. CDR1 is SEHNR, CDR2 FQNEAQ, per germline (reference sequence). J was trimmed by 8 bases and V by 1 base; bases with no gene match: 8. CDR3 length equals 16 residues. CDR3 nucleotide sequence: TGTGCCAGCAGCTTAGATCCCGGACAGGGGAAGGAAAAACTGTTTTTT. Protein sequence: CASSLDPGQGKEKLFF.

J is TRBJ1-5 and V is TRBV6-5; 10 bases are a match to TRBD1. V lost 7 bases, J lost 7 bases, and 10 bases stayed unmatched. The CDR3 has 15 amino acids. Germline V gene sequence: CDR1 MNHEY, CDR2 SVGAGI. The CDR3 DNA reads TGTGCCAGCACCCGAGGGACAGGGGAAGAACAGCCCCAGCATTTT. This codes for CASTRGTGEEQPQHF.

The chain employs TRBV12-3 or TRBV12-4 and TRBJ1-5; 7 bases line up with TRBD1. J lost 11 bases, V lost 6 bases, and 7 bases had no gene match. This CDR3 comprises 12 residues. The CDR3 nucleotides are TGTGCCAGCAGCTACAGGCAGGGGGCCCAGCATTTT. This translates into CASSYRQGAQHF.

This clone was seen only once. V and J are TRBV4-3 and TRBJ1-5, with D tentatively TRBD1 (5 bases). CDR1 LGHNA and CDR2 YSLEER come from the germline V gene. CDR3 length: 15 residues. The ends were cut back, 0 bases at V and 1 base at J, with 7 bases in the middle. CDR3 bases: TGCGCCAGCAGCCAAGAATGGGGCAGCAATCAGCCCCAGCATTTT. It encodes CASSQEWGSNQPQHF.

The chain is built from TRBV5-1 and TRBJ2-2; 7 nucleotides align to TRBD1. Looked up from germline, CDR1 is SGHRS and CDR2 is YFSETQ. Losses at the gene ends were 4 bases for V and 6 bases for J; bases not matched to a gene: 3. The CDR3 covers 13 residues. The chain's CDR3 is CASSTGVPGELFF. In nucleotides, the CDR3 is TGCGCCAGCAGCACAGGGGTGCCCGGGGAGCTGTTTTTT.

The V gene is TRBV19, the J gene TRBJ2-1, with unresolved D. V was cut by 9 bases and J by 0 bases, with 12 bases left in between. This CDR3 spans 14 amino acids. Per the germline V gene, CDR1 is LNHDA and CDR2 is SQIVND (reference sequence). CDR3 residues: CASRQLSSYNEQFF. The CDR3 nucleotides read TGTGCCAGCCGACAACTGAGCTCCTACAATGAGCAGTTCTTC. Based on the CDR3 plus reference TRBV19 and TRBJ2-1, the full variable domain is DGGITQSPKYLFRKEGQNVTLSCEQNLNHDAMYWYRQDPGQGLRLIYYSQIVNDFQKGDIAEGYSVSREKKESFPLTVTSAQKNPTAFYLCASRQLSSYNEQFFGPGTRLTVL.

The chain combines TRBV23-1 with TRBJ2-2; maybe TRBD1 (5 bases). TRBV23-1 is an open reading frame whose function is uncertain. CDR3 length: 15 residues. V dropped 2 bases and J dropped 1 base, with 8 bases sitting between them. Here the CDR3 DNA reads TGCGCCAGCAGTCAAATACAGGAGAACACCGGGGAGCTGTTTTTT. Translating it yields CASSQIQENTGELFF.

The chain couples TRBV2 to TRBJ1-2, with 8 bases fitting TRBD1. Germline V lookup: CDR1 SNHLY, CDR2 FYNNEI. Trimming removed 2 bases from V and 4 bases from J; junction bases left unmatched: 6. The length of the CDR3 is 15 residues. In nucleotides, the CDR3 is TGTGCCAGCAGTGAATCGAACAGGGGGACCTATGGCTACACCTTC. Translated: CASSESNRGTYGYTF.

The chain recombines TRBV5-1 with TRBJ1-1; D uncertain. V was pared by 1 base and J by 6 bases, with 10 bases between. From germline, CDR1 is SGHRS and CDR2 YFSETQ. The CDR3 runs to 13 residues. Here the CDR3 DNA reads TGCGCCAGCAGCTTGTCGCACGCGCCTGAAGCTTTCTTT. Translating it yields CASSLSHAPEAFF.

This clone is a singleton in its sample. The gene calls are TRBV30 and TRBJ1-3; D is uncertain. The CDR3 runs to 13 residues. V lost 3 bases, J lost 0 bases, and 6 bases lay in between. Looked up from germline, CDR1 is GTSNPN and CDR2 is SVGIG (reference sequence). This CDR3 reads CAWSLTSGNTIYF. The CDR3 nucleotides are TGTGCCTGGAGCCTCACCTCTGGAAACACCATATATTTT.

The CDR3 sequence is CASGLTGGGINEQFF. In nucleotides, the CDR3 is TGTGCTAGTGGTTTGACGGGGGGAGGGATAAATGAGCAGTTCTTC. This rearrangement joins TRBV12-5 to TRBJ2-1; 7 bases fit TRBD2. Germline trimming cut 2 bases from V and 7 bases from J; bases unmatched to any gene: 8. The CDR3 sequence is 15 residues long. CDR1 and CDR2 from the germline V gene are LGHNT and FRNRAP.

The gene calls are TRBV7-9 and TRBJ1-3; weak D call: TRBD1 (6 bases). The V gene lost 5 bases and the J gene lost 0 bases, with 14 bases spanning the gap. The CDR3 has 16 amino acids. Germline loops: CDR1 SEHNR, CDR2 FQNEAQ (reference sequence). In DNA form, the CDR3 reads TGTGCCAGCAGCCGCATAACAGGGCCCTCTGGAAACACCATATATTTT. Translated, it gives CASSRITGPSGNTIYF.

This rearrangement joins TRBV7-3 to TRBJ2-1; D perhaps matches TRBD2 (6 bases). V was trimmed by 3 bases and J by 6 bases, leaving 12 bases between them. The CDR3 consists of 14 residues. CDR1 is SGHTA and CDR2 is FQGTGA in the germline V gene. CDR3 DNA: TGTGCCAGCAGCTTGATTCCGCGGGGCAATGAGCAGTTCTTC. Translated, it gives CASSLIPRGNEQFF.

This clone was recorded once. The chain uses TRBV28 and TRBJ2-7; perhaps TRBD1 as D (6 bases). CDR3 length: 14 residues. Trimming removed 2 bases at V and 6 bases at J, with 14 bases between. CDR1 and CDR2 from the germline V gene are MDHEN and SYDVKM. CDR3 sequence (DNA): TGTGCCAGCAGTTTAACAGGGAAAGGTGGCGAGCAGTACTTC. This codes for CASSLTGKGGEQYF.

This clone was picked up a small number of times. The V and J genes are TRBV6-5 and TRBJ1-1; a weak D match, TRBD1 (5 bases). Germline CDR1 is MNHEY and CDR2 is SVGAGI. V shed 1 base and J shed 4 bases, with 10 bases lying between them. The CDR3 covers 14 residues. In DNA form, the CDR3 reads TGTGCCAGCAGTTACTTTGGGGGATCCACTGAAGCTTTCTTT. Residues: CASSYFGGSTEAFF.

This rearrangement joins TRBV24-1 to TRBJ1-5; D not resolved. The CDR3 is 16 residues long. V shed 2 bases and J shed 0 bases, with 10 bases lying between them. Per the germline V gene, CDR1 is KGHDR and CDR2 is SFDVKD. The CDR3 nucleotides read TGTGCCACCAGTGATTCCCCGGACGGTAGCAATCAGCCCCAGCATTTT. It specifies CATSDSPDGSNQPQHF.

V is TRBV7-9 and J is TRBJ2-1; the D gene is possibly TRBD2 (5 bases). The germline V gene has CDR1 SEHNR and CDR2 FQNEAQ (reference sequence). Trimming cost V 1 base and J 0 bases, with 16 bases left between them. The CDR3 spans 18 residues. In nucleotides, the CDR3 is TGTGCCAGCAGCTTAGTGGGATATGAGGGCCCCTCCTACAATGAGCAGTTCTTC. This codes for CASSLVGYEGPSYNEQFF.

CDR3 protein: CASSAPGLQETQYF. In DNA, the CDR3 is TGTGCCAGCAGTGCCCCGGGACTTCAAGAGACCCAGTACTTC. The rearrangement links TRBV28 to TRBJ2-5; D is perhaps TRBD2 (6 bases). The CDR3 runs to 14 residues. Trimming pared 5 bases from V and 2 bases from J, leaving 12 bases between. Germline V gives CDR1 MDHEN, CDR2 SYDVKM.

The chain couples TRBV7-9 to TRBJ2-3; TRBD2 matches 11 bases. The CDR3 spans 15 residues. After removal of 5 bases from V and 5 bases from J, the junction contained 6 bases not matched to a gene. Germline V gene sequence: CDR1 SEHNR, CDR2 FQNEAQ (reference sequence). The CDR3 here is CASSAPGLAVDTQYF. In DNA, the CDR3 is TGTGCCAGCAGCGCACCGGGACTAGCGGTAGATACGCAGTATTTT.

The chain uses TRBV7-2 and TRBJ1-6; D call uncertain. CDR3 length: 15 amino acids. The V gene lost 2 bases and the J gene lost 7 bases, with 12 bases spanning the gap. Germline V gene data show CDR1 as SGHTA and CDR2 as FQGNSA. The CDR3 spells CASSLRQQLNSPLHF. In DNA form, the CDR3 reads TGTGCCAGCAGCTTACGACAACAACTAAATTCACCCCTCCACTTT.

The rearrangement links TRBV6-2 or TRBV6-3 to TRBJ1-2; D is undetermined. This CDR3 has 14 residues. The germline gives CDR1 MNHEY, CDR2 SVGEGT. The V end was cut by 3 bases, the J end by 4 bases, with 12 bases between. Here the CDR3 DNA reads TGTGCCAGCAGTTATTTCCAGGTCGTCTATGGCTACACCTTC. Its protein is CASSYFQVVYGYTF.

The rearrangement uses TRBV6-5 and TRBJ2-7; no firm D call. The CDR3 is 13 residues long. Germline lookup yields CDR1 MNHEY and CDR2 SVGAGI. Trimming stripped 2 bases from V and 4 bases from J, with 9 bases between. CDR3 bases: TGTGCCAGCAGTTACGGGAATTGGTACGAGCAGTACTTC. Encoded protein: CASSYGNWYEQYF.

This chain connects TRBV5-4 to TRBJ2-3, with D maybe TRBD1 (5 bases). The V end lost 3 bases, the J end lost 0 bases, and 11 bases lay between the germline ends. Germline V CDR1 and CDR2: SGHNT, YYREEE (reference sequence). CDR3 size: 15 residues. CDR3 DNA: TGTGCCAGCAGCTCGCCCCGACAGAGCACAGATACGCAGTATTTT. It yields the protein CASSSPRQSTDTQYF.

The chain combines TRBV18 with TRBJ2-7; TRBD1 matches 11 bases. V trimming: 2 bases; J trimming: 2 bases; junction bases outside the gene matches: 2. Germline CDR1 KGHSH, CDR2 LQKENI. The CDR3 has 15 amino acids. CDR3 region: CASSPGQGATYEQYF. The CDR3 DNA reads as TGTGCCAGCTCACCAGGACAGGGGGCCACCTACGAGCAGTACTTC.

V and J are TRBV28 and TRBJ2-3; 8 nucleotides match TRBD1. The trim removed 5 bases at V and 0 bases at J, leaving 13 bases unmatched. The CDR3 totals 18 residues. Germline V gene data show CDR1 as MDHEN and CDR2 as SYDVKM. CDR3 nucleotides: TGTGCCAGCAGTAAGGACAGGGATATGTATACTAGCACAGATACGCAGTATTTT. This encodes CASSKDRDMYTSTDTQYF.

This sequence joins TRBV5-4 and TRBJ1-3, with D possibly matching TRBD1 (5 bases). CDR3 length: 16 amino acids. The V end lost 2 bases, the J end lost 4 bases, and 16 bases lay between the germline ends. The germline V gene has CDR1 SGHNT and CDR2 YYREEE (reference sequence). Here the CDR3 reads CASSFGGGTRGNTIYF. The CDR3 DNA follows: TGTGCCAGCAGCTTCGGAGGCGGGACTAGAGGAAACACCATATATTTT.

The chain couples TRBV27 to TRBJ2-3; no reliable D call. Germline V gives CDR1 MNHEY, CDR2 SMNVEV (reference sequence). Between the trimmed V and J ends, which lost 10 bases and 0 bases, there was a span of 14 bases. The length of the CDR3 is 14 residues. CDR3 in DNA: TGTGCCACCTCGGCCGGGTGGAGCACAGATACGCAGTATTTT. Its protein product is CATSAGWSTDTQYF.